Listed below are T cell receptor beta chains from one sample, sequenced in a study of blood T cell repertoires in COVID-19. Sequenced by immunoSEQ multiplex PCR; TCRdb stores in-frame clones only, minus some. The sample contains 200,000 to 250,000 clones, approximately 85% of which appear only once. Sequenced: peripheral blood. Receptor source: a woman in her 70s with acute or convalescent COVID-19. CDR3s include the opening cysteine and the closing phenylalanine or tryptophan. A D gene is named only where the DNA matches it firmly. Not every row has a clone size; where given, it reads once, few, many or a size class.

>TRBV7-2|NA|TRBJ2-3|NA
CASSLVTLLSTDTQYF
TGTGCCAGCAGCTTAGTGACTCTCTTAAGCACAGATACGCAGTATTTT
>TRBV19|NA|TRBJ2-1|TRBD1
CASSADRGLGEQFF
TGTGCCAGTTCCGCCGACAGGGGGCTCGGTGAGCAGTTCTTC
>TRBV9|NA|TRBJ2-7|NA
CASSVGGRGSGEQYF
TGTGCCAGCAGCGTAGGGGGTCGGGGTTCTGGAGAGCAGTACTTC
>TRBV19|few|TRBJ1-5|TRBD1
CASSPPRDRDQPQHF
TGTGCCAGTAGTCCCCCTAGGGACAGGGACCAGCCCCAGCATTTT
>TRBV5-4|NA|TRBJ2-7|TRBD1
CASSMGQTYEQYF
TGTGCCAGCAGCATGGGACAGACCTACGAGCAGTACTTC
>TRBV28|NA|TRBJ1-6|NA
CASRYSGQDSPLHF
TGTGCCAGCAGGTACTCAGGGCAAGATTCACCCCTCCACTTT
>TRBV28|NA|TRBJ1-1|TRBD1
CASSSGESRGAAFF
TGTGCCAGCAGTTCGGGGGAGTCCAGGGGGGCAGCTTTCTTT
>TRBV9|NA|TRBJ1-1|NA
CASSVLQGTEAFF
TGTGCCAGCAGCGTTTTACAGGGCACTGAAGCTTTCTTT
>TRBV12-3/TRBV12-4|few|TRBJ1-5|NA
CASCLGSGQPQHF
TGTGCCAGCTGCCTCGGGTCGGGTCAGCCCCAGCATTTT
>TRBV6-9|once|TRBJ1-2|NA
CASRTFRGITVGGYTF
TGTGCCAGCAGGACCTTCAGGGGTATAACGGTGGGCGGCTACACCTTC
>TRBV30|NA|TRBJ2-2|NA
CAWSVRLAYTGELFF
TGTGCCTGGAGTGTACGCCTAGCGTACACCGGGGAGCTGTTTTTT
>TRBV5-1|NA|TRBJ1-1|NA
CASSLEQNTEAFF
TGCGCCAGCAGCTTGGAACAGAACACTGAAGCTTTCTTT
>TRBV11-2|NA|TRBJ1-2|TRBD1
CASSLASGTGSNYGYTF
TGTGCCAGCAGCTTAGCTTCCGGGACAGGGTCCAACTATGGCTACACCTTC
>TRBV29-1|NA|TRBJ2-2|NA
CSATGLSFGELFF
TGCAGCGCAACAGGGTTGTCGTTCGGGGAGCTGTTTTTT
>TRBV5-1|NA|TRBJ2-1|NA
CASSLAGGANVNEQFF
TGCGCCAGCAGTCTAGCAGGCGGGGCTAACGTGAATGAGCAGTTCTTC
>TRBV7-9|few|TRBJ2-5|NA
CASSLVASTGTQYF
TGTGCCAGCAGCTTGGTCGCCTCCACTGGGACCCAGTACTTC
>TRBV19|many|TRBJ1-5|NA
CASSMSSGISNQPQHF
TGTGCCAGTAGTATGTCGTCAGGGATTAGCAATCAGCCCCAGCATTTT
>TRBV19|NA|TRBJ1-4|TRBD1
CASRLQGALTEKLFF
TGTGCCAGTAGGCTACAGGGGGCGCTGACTGAAAAACTGTTTTTT
>TRBV4-2|NA|TRBJ1-1|NA
CASSQVGALTDEAFF
TGTGCCAGCAGCCAAGTTGGGGCCTTAACTGATGAAGCTTTCTTT
>TRBV25-1|NA|TRBJ1-6|NA
CASSIRGAGNSPLHF
TGTGCCAGCAGCATACGGGGCGCGGGAAATTCACCCCTCCACTTT